The 19 T cell receptor beta chains in this list originate from one sample, sequenced in a study of T cells after yellow fever vaccination. TCRdb reprocessed the 5' RACE reads with MiXCR, giving one entry per CDR3 protein. Among 300,000 to 400,000 distinct CDR3 sequences listed, about 9.5% were seen once. This specimen consisted of PBMCs, obtained on the day of the first yellow fever vaccination. Receptors were obtained from a man younger than 35 who received the YFV17D yellow fever vaccine.

Only a few counts were recorded for this clonotype. CDR3 loop: CASSLRGGYEQYV. CDR3 DNA: TGTGCCAGCAGCTTAAGGGGGGGTTACGAGCAGTACGTC. V is TRBV7-9 and J is TRBJ2-7; possible D gene TRBD2, 7 bases. The CDR3 has 13 residues. CDR1 and CDR2 from the germline V gene are SEHNR and FQNEAQ (reference sequence). V lost 2 bases and J lost 4, with 9 bases in between.

This clonotype appeared many times. J is TRBJ2-2 and V is TRBV7-6; D is unclear. The CDR3 loop spans 14 amino acids. Germline V lookup: CDR1 SGHVS, CDR2 FNYEAQ. The germline V and J ends were trimmed by 1 base and 1 base, with 4 bases remaining between them. In DNA, the CDR3 is TGTGCCAGCAGCTTAGAGAGGAACACCGGGGAGCTGTTTTTT. Translation: CASSLERNTGELFF.

This clonotype was counted between two and nine times. The chain couples TRBV2 to TRBJ2-6, with TRBD1 matching 9 bases. CDR1 is SNHLY and CDR2 is FYNNEI in the germline V gene. CDR3 length: 17 amino acids. V lost 9 bases to trimming and J lost 1 base; unmatched junction nucleotides: 10. CDR3 sequence reads: CARTGTGFYSGANVLTF. CDR3 bases: TGTGCCAGGACTGGGACAGGGTTTTATTCTGGGGCCAACGTCCTGACTTTC.

This clonotype was detected ten times or more. The genes are TRBV7-9 and TRBJ2-2; 9 nucleotides align to TRBD1. Germline CDR1 and CDR2: SEHNR and FQNEAQ (reference sequence). The CDR3 contains 17 residues. V gave up 8 bases and J gave up 1 base; unmatched junction bases: 11. The CDR3 reads CASLGRLGQGNTGELFF. In DNA, the CDR3 is TGTGCCAGCCTGGGCCGGTTGGGACAGGGGAACACCGGGGAGCTGTTTTTT. Based on the CDR3 plus reference TRBV7-9 and TRBJ2-2, the full variable domain is DTGVSQNPRHKITKRGQNVTFRCDPISEHNRLYWYRQTLGQGPEFLTYFQNEAQLEKSRLLSDRFSAERPKGSFSTLEIQRTEQGDSAMYLCASLGRLGQGNTGELFFGEGSRLTVL.

This clonotype was observed a handful of times. The J gene is TRBJ1-5, the V gene TRBV6-1, with D hard to call. This CDR3 has 15 amino acids. V was cut by 7 bases and J by 0 bases, with 13 bases left in between. The germline CDR1 and CDR2 sequences are MNHNS and SASEGT. The CDR3 sequence: CASNPTSNSNQPQHF. The DNA of the CDR3 is TGTGCCAGCAATCCTACTAGTAATAGCAATCAGCCCCAGCATTTT.

This clonotype was detected only a few times. The chain is built from TRBV6-1 and TRBJ1-2, with TRBD1 matching over 9 bases. The CDR3 runs to 16 residues. Trimming cost V 6 bases and J 7 bases; bases outside gene matches: 15. The germline CDR1 and CDR2 sequences are MNHNS and SASEGT. The CDR3, as DNA: TGTGCCAGCAGAAACACACCGGGACAGGGTTTTGGTGGCTACACCTTC. This codes for CASRNTPGQGFGGYTF.

This chain uses TRBV29-1 with TRBJ2-7; D not resolved. There are 10 residues in the CDR3. Germline CDR1 and CDR2: SQVTM and ANQGSEA. The V end lost 4 bases, the J end lost 12 bases, and 13 bases lay between the germline ends. The CDR3: CSVGEFRRYF. CDR3 sequence (DNA): TGCAGCGTTGGCGAATTCCGCAGGTACTTC.

This clonotype was recorded a few times. The rearrangement links TRBV12-3 or TRBV12-4 to TRBJ2-1, with 8 bases that match TRBD1. Unmatched junction bases numbered 12, after V lost 5 bases and J lost 6 bases. The CDR3 is made up of 16 amino acids. DNA for the CDR3: TGTGCCAGCAGTGGCGAGGACAGGGTCAGGAGCAATGAGCAGTTCTTC. It codes for CASSGEDRVRSNEQFF.

This sequence joins TRBV18 and TRBJ2-4; TRBD2 is a possible D gene (6 bases). Germline V gives CDR1 KGHSH, CDR2 LQKENI. V was trimmed by 6 bases and J by 2 bases, leaving 8 bases between them. CDR3 size: 13 residues. This CDR3 is CASSGGTKNIQYF. Written as DNA, the CDR3 is TGTGCCAGCTCCGGGGGAACCAAAAACATTCAGTACTTC.

J is TRBJ2-1 and V is TRBV5-4; maybe TRBD1 (5 bases). Trimming stripped 8 bases from V and 8 bases from J, with 23 bases between. The CDR3 is 15 amino acids. Looked up from germline, CDR1 is SGHNT and CDR2 is YYREEE (reference sequence). CDR3 sequence: CASGHVGQVDYEQFF. DNA for the CDR3: TGTGCCAGTGGGCACGTTGGACAAGTCGACTATGAGCAGTTCTTC.

This chain connects TRBV12-3 or TRBV12-4 to TRBJ1-5; D gene ambiguous. The CDR3 contains 12 residues. Trimming shortened V by 3 bases and J by 9 bases, and 9 bases separated the two germline ends. The CDR3 DNA is TGTGCCAGCAGTTTGAGAGGTCGGCCCCAGCATTTT. It yields the protein CASSLRGRPQHF.

This clonotype was found many times. The chain links TRBV10-2 to TRBJ2-3; possibly TRBD1 for D (6 bases). CDR3 length equals 17 residues. The germline V gene has CDR1 WSHSY and CDR2 SAAADI. V gave up 7 bases and J gave up 2 bases, with 22 bases separating them. CDR3 residues: CASTPGLIWGPTDTQYF. The CDR3 coding sequence is TGCGCCAGCACCCCTGGTCTGATTTGGGGGCCCACAGATACGCAGTATTTT.

The table lists this clonotype with many counts. At one of its ends the junction is not consistent with the germline gene, which may arise from a read error. The chain combines TRBV7-7 with TRBJ2-5, with D unresolved. The CDR3 covers 14 residues. The germline CDR1 and CDR2 sequences are SSHAT and FNYEAQ (reference sequence). The CDR3 loop is CASSLGLAVETQYF. The CDR3 DNA follows: TGTGCTAGCAGCTTAGGCCTGGCCGTCGAGACCCAGTACTTC. Supplemented by reference TRBV7-7 and TRBJ2-5, the full variable domain reads GAGVSQSPRYKVTKRGQDVTLRCDPISSHATLYWYQQALGQGPEFLTYFNYEAQPDKSGLPSDRFSAERPEGSISTLTIQRTEQRDSAMYRCASSLGLAVETQYFGPGTRLLVL.

This clonotype was observed a few times. The V gene is TRBV5-1, the J gene TRBJ2-7, with D possibly TRBD2 on 6 matching bases. V lost 0 bases and J 6 bases, leaving 13 bases between the germline ends. Germline V gene data show CDR1 as SGHRS and CDR2 as YFSETQ. This CDR3 spans 14 amino acids. The CDR3 is CASSLGQDGGEQYV. CDR3 sequence (DNA): TGCGCCAGCAGCTTGGGGCAGGACGGGGGCGAGCAGTACGTC.

This clonotype appeared a few times. The chain is built from TRBV12-3 or TRBV12-4 and TRBJ1-2; D not resolved. This CDR3 is built from 13 residues. Trimming took off 6 bases at V and 3 bases at J, with 11 bases between the two ends. CDR3 loop: CASSRRTDYGYTF. In nucleotides, the CDR3 is TGTGCCAGCAGCCGACGGACGGACTATGGCTACACCTTC.

This chain uses TRBV7-2 with TRBJ2-4; the match to TRBD2 covers 7 bases. CDR1 SGHTA and CDR2 FQGNSA come from the germline V gene. J lost 5 bases, V lost 2 bases, and 3 bases had no gene match. This CDR3 comprises 14 residues. The chain's CDR3 is CASSLSGGQNIQYF. The CDR3 region has the DNA TGTGCCAGCAGCTTATCGGGGGGTCAAAACATTCAGTACTTC.

The sample holds many counts of this clonotype. This chain links TRBV7-2 with TRBJ2-1; TRBD2 agrees at 10 bases. The CDR3 has 15 amino acids. With 6 bases clipped from V and 8 bases from J, the junction kept 10 bases outside the gene matches. The germline V gene encodes CDR1 SGHTA and CDR2 FQGNSA. The CDR3 DNA reads as TGTGCCAGCAGAGTACTAGCGGGGTTAGGGGATGAGCAGTTCTTC. This codes for CASRVLAGLGDEQFF.

The chain has TRBV15 and TRBJ1-5, with TRBD1 matching over 12 bases. The CDR3 contains 16 residues. After removal of 5 bases from V and 7 bases from J, the junction contained 9 bases not matched to a gene. CDR1 and CDR2 from the germline V gene are LNHNV and YYDKDF (reference sequence). The CDR3 region has the DNA TGTGCCACCAGCCGAACCGGGACAGGGGGCTTCCAGCCCCAGCATTTT. It specifies CATSRTGTGGFQPQHF. Drawing the rest from reference TRBV15 and TRBJ1-5, the complete variable domain is DAMVIQNPRYQVTQFGKPVTLSCSQTLNHNVMYWYQQKSSQAPKLLFHYYDKDFNNEADTPDNFQSRRPNTSFCFLDIRSPGLGDTAMYLCATSRTGTGGFQPQHFGDGTRLSIL.

The chain has TRBV11-1 and TRBJ1-4; D ambiguous. The germline V gene encodes CDR1 SGHAT and CDR2 FQDESV (reference sequence). The CDR3 length is 18 residues. Trimming cost V 1 base and J 0 bases, with 15 bases left between them. The CDR3 reads CASSLGYLPGTTNEKLFF. CDR3 nucleotides: TGTGCCAGCAGCTTAGGGTATCTGCCCGGGACAACTAATGAAAAACTGTTTTTT. The full variable domain, with the rest looked up from reference TRBV11-1 and TRBJ1-4, is EAEVAQSPRYKITEKSQAVAFWCDPISGHATLYWYRQILGQGPELLVQFQDESVVDDSQLPKDRFSAERLKGVDSTLKIQPAELGDSAMYLCASSLGYLPGTTNEKLFFGSGTQLSVL.